The source of this T cell receptor beta chain is a study of persistence of HIV-infected CD4 T cells. The overall study: Isolated cells were CMV- and HIV-1 Gag-responding CD4+ T cells.

Concerning this clone: Its antigen is unidentified.

General study results and limits: Compared with CD3/CD28-stimulated cells, CMV- and Gag-responding cells showed lower TCRbeta richness.

The stimulus was lysate of CMV-infected fibroblasts, 8.5 to 10 ug/mL. Sorted nonresponding memory CD4+ T cells were CD40L-negative, CD69-negative, CD45RO-high. A roughly 17-hour stimulation of CD8-depleted PBMCs used anti-CD28/CD49d costimulation, CD40-blocking antibody and enfuvirtide. Sequencing used immunoSEQ version 4 in survey mode. Some clones are missing from TCRdb's copy, which holds only in-frame ones; the method was immunoSEQ multiplex PCR. The data show 40,000 to 50,000 clones, with around 75% seen just once and around 3% held by the top ten. The origin of this receptor is an adult man with HIV who was CMV-seropositive. The specimen comprised CD4+ T cells sorted from PBMCs after approximately 19-hour stimulation, sampled from a patient who received antiretroviral therapy.

CDR3 sequence reads: CATSSSGGEYEQYF. The CDR3 DNA follows: TGTGCCACGTCATCTTCAGGGGGCGAATACGAGCAGTACTTC. This chain connects TRBV10-3 to TRBJ2-7; 8 nucleotides align to TRBD1. The ends lost 10 bases at V and 4 bases at J; junction bases unmatched: 12. This CDR3 has 14 amino acids. From germline, CDR1 is ENHRY and CDR2 SYGVKD.